This T cell receptor beta chain was sequenced during a study of OX40 agonist ivuxolimab in advanced cancers. Study-wide background: In this cohort, patients received ivuxolimab, an agonistic anti-OX40 (CD134) antibody. Patients got intravenous ivuxolimab at 0.01 to 10 mg/kg every 2 weeks. Three patients got partial responses; one had hepatocellular carcinoma and two had cutaneous melanoma.

From germline, CDR1 is SNHLY and CDR2 FYNNEI. The germline V and J ends were trimmed by 7 bases and 4 bases, with 8 bases remaining between them. This CDR3 spans 12 amino acids. Profiled with immunoSEQ multiplex PCR; TCRdb holds only in-frame clones, not every one. This sample yields roughly 23,000 clones, of which approximately 80% are seen a single time; roughly 32% belongs to the top ten. A word on this clone: Its antigen is not known.

Findings and limits, study-wide: At 0.1 to 3.0 mg/kg, CD4+ and CD8+ blood T cells expanded clonally by week 6.

The V call is TRBV2, the J call TRBJ2-1, with unresolved D. Specimen: CD4+ or CD8+ T cells sorted from blood, collected in a trial of the OX40 agonist ivuxolimab. The receptor comes from an adult with an advanced solid tumor such as melanoma, head and neck, liver or kidney cancer. The CDR3: CASNPGYNEQFF. Written as DNA, the CDR3 is TGTGCCAGCAATCCGGGTTACAATGAGCAGTTCTTC.